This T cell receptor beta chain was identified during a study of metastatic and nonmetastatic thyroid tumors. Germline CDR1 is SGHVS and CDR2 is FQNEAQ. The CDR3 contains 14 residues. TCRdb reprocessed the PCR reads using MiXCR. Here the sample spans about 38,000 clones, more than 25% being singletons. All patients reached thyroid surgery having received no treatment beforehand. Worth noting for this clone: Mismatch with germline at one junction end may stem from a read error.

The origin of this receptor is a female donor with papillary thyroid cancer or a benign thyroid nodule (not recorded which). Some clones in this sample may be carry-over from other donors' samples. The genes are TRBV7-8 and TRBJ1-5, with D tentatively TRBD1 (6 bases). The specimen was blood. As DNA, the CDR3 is TGTGCCAGCAGCTGGGGGGCCTTCAATCGGCCCCAGCATTTT. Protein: CASSWGAFNRPQHF.